A single T cell receptor beta chain is shown here with its context. Its antigen is currently unknown. Vbeta (60) and Jbeta (13) primers were used in the PCR. Here immunoSEQ multiplex PCR was the method, and the copy in TCRdb shows in-frame clones only, minus some. Of 100,000 to 150,000 clones listed, around 80% were seen once; the top ten hold 2% to 3%. These data originate in a study of cytomegalovirus exposure and HLA in healthy donors. Unmatched junction bases numbered 6, after V lost 6 bases and J lost 3 bases. This CDR3 spans 15 amino acids. Germline V lookup: CDR1 SGHVS, CDR2 FQNEAQ. Notes on the study in general: It was reported that the classifier diagnosed cytomegalovirus status with high specificity and sensitivity in both the original and validation cohorts. The authors enumerated some 170 TCR beta chains as linked to cytomegalovirus. Fewer N-insertions (relative to the roughly 700-donor mean) were reportedly seen in an Asian-associated ancestry cluster in a later analysis.

The V and J genes are TRBV7-8 and TRBJ1-4; 8 bases align to TRBD1. This TCR was recovered from a man aged 45-65 years in good health and CMV-seronegative. Specimen: PBMCs. CDR3 DNA: TGTGCCAGCAGTGACGACAGGGGTTCTAATGAAAAACTGTTTTTT. Translating gives CASSDDRGSNEKLFF.